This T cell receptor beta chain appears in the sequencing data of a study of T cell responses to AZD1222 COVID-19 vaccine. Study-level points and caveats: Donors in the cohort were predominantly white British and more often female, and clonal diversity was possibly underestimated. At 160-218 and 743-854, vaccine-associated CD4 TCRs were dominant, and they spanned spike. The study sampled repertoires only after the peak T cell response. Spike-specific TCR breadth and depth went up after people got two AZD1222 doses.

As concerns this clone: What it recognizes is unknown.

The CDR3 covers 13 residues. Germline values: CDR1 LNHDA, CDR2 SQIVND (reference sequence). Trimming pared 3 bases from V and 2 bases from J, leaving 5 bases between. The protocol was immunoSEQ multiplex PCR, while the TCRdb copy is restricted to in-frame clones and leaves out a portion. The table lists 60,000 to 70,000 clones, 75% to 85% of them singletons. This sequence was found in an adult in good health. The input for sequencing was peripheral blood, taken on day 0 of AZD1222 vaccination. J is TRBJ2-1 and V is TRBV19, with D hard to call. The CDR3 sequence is CASSIKAYNEQFF. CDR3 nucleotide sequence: TGTGCCAGTAGTATTAAGGCCTACAATGAGCAGTTCTTC.